This entry lists 9 T cell receptor beta chains sequenced from one sample in a study of Graves' ophthalmopathy and Graves' hyperthyroidism. From RNA, the CDR3 regions of TCR beta chains were amplified and sequenced. First-round RT-PCR used HTBI primers; second-round multiplex PCR followed. TCRdb re-analysed the multiplex PCR reads in MiXCR, keeping a single row per CDR3 protein. The sample shows about 740,000 distinct CDR3 sequences, about 44% of them seen only once. Sequenced material: peripheral blood. All receptors come from an adult man with Graves' ophthalmopathy.

There are a few counts of this clonotype. The chain is built from TRBV10-3 and TRBJ2-3; no reliable D call. V was cut by 3 bases and J by 3 bases, with 10 bases left in between. The germline V gene has CDR1 ENHRY and CDR2 SYGVKD. This CDR3 region has 14 residues. CDR3 loop: CAISDSWATDTQYF. CDR3 coding DNA: TGTGCCATCAGTGATTCCTGGGCGACAGATACGCAGTATTTT.

This chain uses TRBV19 with TRBJ1-5; D is ambiguous. CDR3 length: 14 amino acids. Trimming took off 3 bases at V and 6 bases at J, with 12 bases between the two ends. Per the germline V gene, CDR1 is LNHDA and CDR2 is SQIVND (reference sequence). The CDR3 DNA follows: TGTGCCAGTAGTATGACGTTTTTTGGTCAGCCCCAGCATTTT. This codes for CASSMTFFGQPQHF.

This chain connects TRBV2 to TRBJ1-5; 7 bases agree with TRBD1. The CDR3 sequence is 15 residues long. CDR1 is SNHLY, CDR2 FYNNEI, per germline. V shed 6 bases and J 4 bases; nucleotides not matched to a gene: 9. The CDR3 nucleotides read TGTGCCAGCAGCCAAGCAGGGGGTGAGAATCAGCCCCAGCATTTT. This codes for CASSQAGGENQPQHF.

J is TRBJ2-3 and V is TRBV25-1; D gene uncertain. Germline-derived CDR1 and CDR2 are MGHDK and SYGVNS. The CDR3 extends over 13 amino acids. Trimming removed 6 bases from V and 1 base from J, with 8 bases in between. The CDR3 spells CASRPQGTDTQYF. The DNA for the CDR3 is TGTGCCAGCAGGCCCCAGGGCACAGATACGCAGTATTTT. The variable domain in full, with the rest retrieved from reference TRBV25-1 and TRBJ2-3, is EADIYQTPRYLVIGTGKKITLECSQTMGHDKMYWYQQDPGMELHLIHYSYGVNSTEKGDLSSESTVSRIRTEHFPLTLESARPSHTSQYLCASRPQGTDTQYFGPGTRLTVL.

This clonotype was counted ten times or more. CDR3: CASSMDSGANVLTF. The CDR3 DNA sequence: TGTGCCAGTAGTATGGACTCTGGGGCCAACGTCCTGACTTTC. This rearrangement joins TRBV19 to TRBJ2-6, with no clear D. CDR1 is LNHDA and CDR2 is SQIVND in the germline V gene (reference sequence). This CDR3 has 14 amino acids. Trimming removed 3 bases from V and 0 bases from J, with 3 bases in between.

This rearrangement joins TRBV20-1 to TRBJ1-2; D remains unclear. This CDR3 has 16 amino acids. CDR1 and CDR2 (germline): DFQATT, SNEGSKA (reference sequence). V dropped 6 bases and J dropped 0 bases, with 20 bases sitting between them. The CDR3 loop is CSAQDQGSGTNYGYTF. The CDR3 coding sequence is TGCAGTGCCCAAGACCAAGGGTCTGGCACTAACTATGGCTACACCTTC.

The chain links TRBV11-2 to TRBJ2-7, with TRBD1 as a possible D gene (6 bases). The CDR3 is 15 amino acids. Germline CDR1 is SGHAT and CDR2 is FQNNGV. V lost 5 bases, J lost 2 bases, and 16 bases lay in between. CDR3 DNA sequence: TGTGCCAGCAGCCCTAACGGGCAGGGGCCCTACGAGCAGTACTTC. Its protein is CASSPNGQGPYEQYF.

J is TRBJ2-5 and V is TRBV25-1, with D perhaps matching TRBD1 (5 bases). The CDR3 length is 13 residues. The germline V gene encodes CDR1 MGHDK and CDR2 SYGVNS. V gave up 1 base and J gave up 3 bases, with 6 bases separating them. In nucleotides, the CDR3 is TGTGCCAGCAGTGAATGGGGCGAAGAGACCCAGTACTTC. Its translation is CASSEWGEETQYF. Using reference TRBV25-1 and TRBJ2-5 for the parts outside the CDR3, the full variable domain is EADIYQTPRYLVIGTGKKITLECSQTMGHDKMYWYQQDPGMELHLIHYSYGVNSTEKGDLSSESTVSRIRTEHFPLTLESARPSHTSQYLCASSEWGEETQYFGPGTRLLVL.

The CDR3 nucleotides are TGTGCCAGCAGCCCGGGACTAGTAGTGTTCGAGCAGTACTTC. Amino acid sequence: CASSPGLVVFEQYF. The V gene is TRBV7-2, the J gene TRBJ2-7; the match to TRBD2 covers 8 bases. CDR1 is SGHTA and CDR2 is FQGNSA in the germline V gene. V gave up 5 bases and J gave up 6 bases; unmatched junction bases: 9. The CDR3 totals 14 residues.